This T cell receptor beta chain is drawn from a study of blood T cell repertoires in COVID-19. The method was immunoSEQ multiplex PCR; TCRdb's version includes in-frame clones alone and lacks a portion of them. The sample includes 300,000 to 450,000 clones, 88% seen only once; the top ten take over 0.9%. Per germline, CDR1 SGHTA and CDR2 FQGTGA. The CDR3 consists of 17 residues. V lost 2 bases and J 0 bases, leaving 14 bases between the germline ends. The TCR was taken from a woman aged 30 to 39 who had been exposed to COVID-19. The chain joins TRBV7-3 to TRBJ2-1; possible D gene TRBD2, 5 bases. The sample was PBMCs or T cells enriched from blood (not recorded which). CDR3 nucleotides: TGTGCCAGCAGCTTATTTGGGCGAGGGAGCTCCTACAATGAGCAGTTCTTC. This codes for CASSLFGRGSSYNEQFF.